This TCR beta chain was captured in a study of blood T cell repertoires in COVID-19. Clones were read by immunoSEQ multiplex PCR, and TCRdb kept only the in-frame ones, dropping some. Here the sample spans 200,000 to 250,000 clones, less than 90% being singletons. CDR3 length: 14 amino acids. In germline, CDR1 is LGHDT, CDR2 YNNKEL (reference sequence). V lost 4 bases and J 0 bases, leaving 9 bases between the germline ends. This TCR was recovered from a woman between 50 and 59 years old in a cohort exposed to, infected with or recovered from COVID-19 (not recorded which). This rearrangement joins TRBV3-1 (or the pseudogene TRBV3-2) to TRBJ1-2; no definite D call. The material sequenced was PBMCs or T cells enriched from blood (not recorded which). CDR3 amino acids: CASSPPGANYGYTF. DNA of the CDR3: TGTGCCAGCAGCCCACCCGGGGCTAACTATGGCTACACCTTC.